This TCR beta chain was identified in a study of cytotoxic CD8 clonotypes in ibrutinib-treated CLL. Study context: Some 10 relapsed/refractory, approximately 15 treatment-naive; under 18 IGHV unmutated. General study points: Public clonotypes, found uncommonly, either contracted or stayed stable on treatment. Progressing patients had sampling times that differed from those of sustained-remission patients. Clonality went higher at ibrutinib response and then dropped back toward baseline at progression.

Germline V gives CDR1 PRHDT, CDR2 FYEKMQ (reference sequence). CDR3 length equals 12 residues. Between the trimmed V and J ends, which lost 1 base and 6 bases, there was a span of 7 bases. Repertoires were generated with immunoSEQ multiplex PCR, while TCRdb's copy carries only in-frame clones and drops some. The sample yields 45,000 to 65,000 clones, roughly 85% seen once. A remark on this clone: Antigen specificity is unknown.

The sample consisted of PBMCs, taken after 24 months of ibrutinib treatment. The chain employs TRBV13 and TRBJ2-7; no clear D. The clonotype was recovered from a human donor with chronic lymphocytic leukemia. This chain's CDR3 is CASSLVTGEQYF. The CDR3 coding sequence is TGTGCCAGCAGCTTAGTTACTGGCGAGCAGTACTTC.